The text below deals with one T cell receptor beta chain. A much larger clonotype is one base distant, so this may be a read error. The source of the sample is a study of shared clonotypes between healthy human individuals. This CDR3 has 13 residues. V shed 7 bases, J shed 10 bases, and the junction held 9 bases outside the gene matches. Germline V CDR1 and CDR2: SQVTM, ANQGSEA. Each PCR replicate run on unsorted PBMC took in 300 to 350 ng DNA, tens of thousands of T cell genomes. Measured with immunoSEQ multiplex PCR; TCRdb has only the in-frame clones, and not every one. Of under 600,000 clones listed, around 81% are singletons.

V is TRBV29-1 and J is TRBJ2-1, with TRBD2 identical over 11 bases. The TCR originated in a woman between 35 and 50 years old in good health. Some clones in this sample may be carry-over from other donors' samples. Sequenced material: PBMCs. DNA of the CDR3: TGCAGCGCTGTACTAGCGGGAGCCGGAGAGCAGTTCTTC. Translating it yields CSAVLAGAGEQFF.